The 13 T cell receptor beta chains below were found in one sample sequenced in a study of T cell changes during pregnancy in multiple sclerosis. The data were produced by immunoSEQ multiplex PCR, yet TCRdb's version contains in-frame clones alone and is incomplete. This sample has some 31,000 clones; approximately 92% occur once, and the top ten carry approximately 5.4%. The specimen was CD8+ T cells from peripheral blood mononuclear cells, collected before pregnancy. These receptors were obtained from a female donor with multiple sclerosis, enrolled in a pregnancy study.

The chain is built from TRBV28 and TRBJ2-1, with 9 nucleotides matching TRBD1. The CDR3 extends over 18 amino acids. CDR1 and CDR2 (germline): MDHEN, SYDVKM. Trimming took 4 bases from V and 2 from J; bases not matched to a gene: 12. CDR3 DNA: TGTGCCAGCAGTTCGCTGTCTTGGGACAGGGCGGCCTACAATGAGCAGTTCTTC. As protein: CASSSLSWDRAAYNEQFF. Using reference TRBV28 and TRBJ2-1 for the parts outside the CDR3, the full variable domain is DVKVTQSSRYLVKRTGEKVFLECVQDMDHENMFWYRQDPGLGLRLIYFSYDVKMKEKGDIPEGYSVSREKKERFSLILESASTNQTSMYLCASSSLSWDRAAYNEQFFGPGTRLTVL.

The chain couples TRBV7-6 to TRBJ1-5; TRBD1 agrees at 7 bases. Trimming removed 6 bases from V and 5 bases from J; junction bases left unmatched: 10. Germline CDR1 is SGHVS and CDR2 is FNYEAQ. CDR3 size: 15 residues. The CDR3 nucleotides are TGTGCCAGCAGTCTAGGGGACAGACGTGATCAGCCCCAGCATTTT. It encodes CASSLGDRRDQPQHF.

The chain recombines TRBV6-5 with TRBJ2-7, with 11 bases fitting TRBD2. The CDR3 consists of 15 residues. J lost 2 bases, V lost 6 bases, and 6 bases had no gene match. Germline V gives CDR1 MNHEY, CDR2 SVGAGI. The CDR3 sequence: CASSPTSGTTYEQYF. The CDR3 DNA reads TGTGCCAGCAGCCCGACTAGCGGGACGACCTACGAGCAGTACTTC.

The chain has TRBV27 and TRBJ2-3, with TRBD2 identical over 11 bases. Germline CDR1 MNHEY, CDR2 SMNVEV (reference sequence). V shed 4 bases, J shed 5 bases, and the junction held 5 bases outside the gene matches. The CDR3 totals 15 residues. CDR3: CASSSISGGGDTQYF. The CDR3 bases are TGTGCCAGCAGTTCCATTAGCGGGGGGGGAGATACGCAGTATTTT.

The chain recombines TRBV27 with TRBJ1-5; D unclear. CDR3 length equals 14 residues. V gave up 4 bases and J gave up 0 bases, with 7 bases separating them. Germline loops: CDR1 MNHEY, CDR2 SMNVEV (reference sequence). The CDR3 DNA follows: TGTGCCAGCAGTTCTGTCCTTAGCAATCAGCCCCAGCATTTT. Translation gives CASSSVLSNQPQHF.

The rearrangement uses TRBV2 and TRBJ2-5; 9 bases are shared with TRBD1. The CDR3 has 14 amino acids. Germline trimming cut 6 bases from V and 5 bases from J; bases unmatched to any gene: 7. Germline V lookup: CDR1 SNHLY, CDR2 FYNNEI. The CDR3 loop reads CASRVGQGGETQYF. CDR3 nucleotides: TGTGCCAGCAGGGTGGGACAGGGAGGGGAGACCCAGTACTTC. Full variable domain (rest looked up from reference TRBV2 and TRBJ2-5): EPEVTQTPSHQVTQMGQEVILRCVPISNHLYFYWYRQILGQKVEFLVSFYNNEISEKSEIFDDQFSVERPDGSNFTLKIRSTKLEDSAMYFCASRVGQGGETQYFGPGTRLLVL.

The CDR3 is CASSPEPDYTYEQYF. DNA for the CDR3: TGTGCCAGCAGCCCGGAACCGGACTATACCTACGAGCAGTACTTC. The chain recombines TRBV9 with TRBJ2-7; D possibly corresponds to TRBD2 (6 bases). The germline gives CDR1 SGDLS, CDR2 YYNGEE. V lost 4 bases and J lost 2, with 16 bases in between. There are 15 residues in the CDR3.

The chain joins TRBV9 to TRBJ2-7, with TRBD2 matching over 11 bases. Germline CDR1 SGDLS, CDR2 YYNGEE. This CDR3 comprises 17 residues. V lost 3 bases to trimming and J lost 0 bases; unmatched junction nucleotides: 8. The CDR3 here is CASSGGVTSGSSYEQYF. CDR3 in DNA: TGTGCCAGCAGCGGTGGAGTCACTAGCGGGAGCTCCTACGAGCAGTACTTC. Full variable domain (outside the CDR3, taken from reference TRBV9 and TRBJ2-7): DSGVTQTPKHLITATGQRVTLRCSPRSGDLSVYWYQQSLDQGLQFLIQYYNGEERAKGNILERFSAQQFPDLHSELNLSSLELGDSALYFCASSGGVTSGSSYEQYFGPGTRLTVT.

The V and J genes are TRBV27 and TRBJ1-3; D is ambiguous. Trimming removed 0 bases from V and 2 bases from J, with 5 bases in between. Germline lookup yields CDR1 MNHEY and CDR2 SMNVEV (reference sequence). CDR3 size: 14 residues. The CDR3 sequence is CASSLSRAGNTIYF. The CDR3 DNA is TGTGCCAGCAGTTTATCTCGGGCTGGAAACACCATATATTTT.

The genes are TRBV28 and TRBJ2-5, with 8 nucleotides matching TRBD1. The trim removed 5 bases at V and 9 bases at J, leaving 8 bases unmatched. The CDR3 contains 13 residues. The V gene's germline CDR1 is MDHEN and CDR2 SYDVKM. The DNA for the CDR3 is TGTGCCAGCAGTCAGTCGACAGGGGCGTCCCAGTACTTC. Amino acids: CASSQSTGASQYF.

The rearrangement uses TRBV7-9 and TRBJ2-7, with D possibly being TRBD1 (5 bases). This CDR3 is 12 amino acids long. The germline V gene has CDR1 SEHNR and CDR2 FQNEAQ (reference sequence). V gave up 4 bases and J gave up 6 bases, with 10 bases separating them. The CDR3 sequence: CASSSDISEQYF. CDR3 DNA sequence: TGTGCCAGCAGCTCGGACATTAGCGAGCAGTACTTC.

The chain combines TRBV27 with TRBJ2-5, with 7 bases matching TRBD1. Per the germline V gene, CDR1 is MNHEY and CDR2 is SMNVEV (reference sequence). This CDR3 is 14 amino acids long. J was trimmed by 1 base and V by 7 bases; bases with no gene match: 6. CDR3 region: CASKLQGSQETQYF. For the CDR3, the DNA is TGTGCCAGCAAGCTACAGGGGTCCCAAGAGACCCAGTACTTC.

The V call is TRBV7-2, the J call TRBJ1-2; a weak D match, TRBD1 (6 bases). Looked up from germline, CDR1 is SGHTA and CDR2 is FQGNSA. The CDR3 is made up of 14 amino acids. Trimming shortened V by 6 bases and J by 8 bases, and 19 bases separated the two germline ends. DNA of the CDR3: TGTGCCAGCAGATTTCCGGGACCAGGGGAAGGCTACACCTTC. Translated: CASRFPGPGEGYTF.